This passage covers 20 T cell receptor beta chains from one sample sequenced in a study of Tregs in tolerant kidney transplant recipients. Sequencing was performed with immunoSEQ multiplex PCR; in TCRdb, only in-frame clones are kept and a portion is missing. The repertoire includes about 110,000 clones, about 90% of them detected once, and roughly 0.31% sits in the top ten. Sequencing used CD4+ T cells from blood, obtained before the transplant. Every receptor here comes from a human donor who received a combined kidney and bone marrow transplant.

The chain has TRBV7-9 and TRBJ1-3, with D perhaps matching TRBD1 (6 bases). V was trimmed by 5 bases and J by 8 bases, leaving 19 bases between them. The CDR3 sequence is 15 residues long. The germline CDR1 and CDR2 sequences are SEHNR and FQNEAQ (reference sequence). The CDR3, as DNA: TGTGCCAGCAGCACCAGACAGGCCCTACGAGACACCATATATTTT. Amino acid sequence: CASSTRQALRDTIYF.

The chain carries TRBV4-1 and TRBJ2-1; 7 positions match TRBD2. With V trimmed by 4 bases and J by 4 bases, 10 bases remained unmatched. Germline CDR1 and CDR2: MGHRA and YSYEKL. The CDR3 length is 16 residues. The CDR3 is CASSPIGREAYNEQFF. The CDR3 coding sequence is TGCGCCAGCAGCCCTATCGGACGGGAGGCTTACAATGAGCAGTTCTTC.

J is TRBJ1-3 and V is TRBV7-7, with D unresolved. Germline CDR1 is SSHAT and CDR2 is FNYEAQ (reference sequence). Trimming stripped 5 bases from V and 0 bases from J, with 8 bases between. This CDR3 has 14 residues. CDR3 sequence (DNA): TGTGCCAGCAGCCCTACCACCTCTGGAAACACCATATATTTT. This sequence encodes CASSPTTSGNTIYF.

CDR3 DNA sequence: TGTGCCACCAGCAGAGGAGGACAGGTTGACTATGGCTACACCTTC. It specifies CATSRGGQVDYGYTF. The gene calls are TRBV15 and TRBJ1-2; 7 bases fit TRBD1. The ends lost 1 base at V and 3 bases at J; junction bases unmatched: 5. The germline V gene encodes CDR1 LNHNV and CDR2 YYDKDF (reference sequence). This CDR3 contains 15 residues.

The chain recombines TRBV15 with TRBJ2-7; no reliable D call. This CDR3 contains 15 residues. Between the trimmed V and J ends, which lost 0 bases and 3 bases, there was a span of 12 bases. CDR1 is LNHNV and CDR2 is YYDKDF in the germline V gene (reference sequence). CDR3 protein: CATSRELIAYYEQYF. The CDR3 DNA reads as TGTGCCACCAGCAGAGAACTTATAGCATACTACGAGCAGTACTTC. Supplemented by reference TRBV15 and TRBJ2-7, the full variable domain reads DAMVIQNPRYQVTQFGKPVTLSCSQTLNHNVMYWYQQKSSQAPKLLFHYYDKDFNNEADTPDNFQSRRPNTSFCFLDIRSPGLGDTAMYLCATSRELIAYYEQYFGPGTRLTVT.

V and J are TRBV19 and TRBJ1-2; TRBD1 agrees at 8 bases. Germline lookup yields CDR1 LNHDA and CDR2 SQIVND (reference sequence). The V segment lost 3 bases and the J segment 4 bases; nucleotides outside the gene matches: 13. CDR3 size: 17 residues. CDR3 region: CASSIAGGSPRPYGYTF. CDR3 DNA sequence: TGTGCCAGTAGTATCGCAGGGGGCTCACCCCGGCCCTATGGCTACACCTTC.

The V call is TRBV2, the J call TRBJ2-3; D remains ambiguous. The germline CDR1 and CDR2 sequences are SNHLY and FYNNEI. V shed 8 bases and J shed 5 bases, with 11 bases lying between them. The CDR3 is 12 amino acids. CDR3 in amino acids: CASAGFGDTQYF. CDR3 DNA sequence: TGTGCCAGCGCCGGGTTTGGAGATACGCAGTATTTT.

The CDR3 reads CASSLVQQNTGELFF. CDR3 coding DNA: TGCGCCAGCAGCTTGGTACAACAGAACACCGGGGAGCTGTTTTTT. This chain connects TRBV5-1 to TRBJ2-2; D unclear. V lost 0 bases to trimming and J lost 1 base, with 7 bases between them. Germline loops: CDR1 SGHRS, CDR2 YFSETQ. The CDR3 is 15 amino acids. The full variable domain, completed using reference TRBV5-1 and TRBJ2-2, is KAGVTQTPRYLIKTRGQQVTLSCSPISGHRSVSWYQQTPGQGLQFLFEYFSETQRNKGNFPGRFSGRQFSNSRSEMNVSTLELGDSALYLCASSLVQQNTGELFFGEGSRLTVL.

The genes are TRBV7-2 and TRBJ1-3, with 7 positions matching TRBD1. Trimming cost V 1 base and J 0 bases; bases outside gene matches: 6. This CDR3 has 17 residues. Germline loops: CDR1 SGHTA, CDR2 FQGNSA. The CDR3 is CASSLGTGSFSGNTIYF. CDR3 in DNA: TGTGCCAGCAGCTTAGGGACAGGTTCCTTCTCTGGAAACACCATATATTTT.

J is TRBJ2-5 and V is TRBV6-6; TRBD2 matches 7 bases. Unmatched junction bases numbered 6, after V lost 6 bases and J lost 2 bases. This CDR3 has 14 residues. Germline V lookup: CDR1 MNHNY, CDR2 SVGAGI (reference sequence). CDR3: CASSPRGGQETQYF. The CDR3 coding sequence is TGTGCCAGCAGCCCTAGGGGAGGGCAAGAGACCCAGTACTTC.

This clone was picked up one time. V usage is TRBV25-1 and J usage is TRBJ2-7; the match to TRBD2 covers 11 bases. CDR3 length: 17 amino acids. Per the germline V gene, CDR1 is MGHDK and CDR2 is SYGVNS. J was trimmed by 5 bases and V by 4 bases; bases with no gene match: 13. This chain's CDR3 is CASSAMDVAGGGHEQYF. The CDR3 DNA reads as TGTGCCAGCAGTGCGATGGATGTAGCGGGAGGGGGGCACGAGCAGTACTTC.

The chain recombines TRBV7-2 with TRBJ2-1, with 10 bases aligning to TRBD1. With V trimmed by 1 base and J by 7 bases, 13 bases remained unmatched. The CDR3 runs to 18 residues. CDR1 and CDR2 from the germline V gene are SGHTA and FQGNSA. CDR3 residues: CASSLGAPGQGVGNEQFF. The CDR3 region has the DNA TGTGCCAGCAGCTTAGGGGCACCCGGACAGGGGGTTGGGAATGAGCAGTTCTTC.

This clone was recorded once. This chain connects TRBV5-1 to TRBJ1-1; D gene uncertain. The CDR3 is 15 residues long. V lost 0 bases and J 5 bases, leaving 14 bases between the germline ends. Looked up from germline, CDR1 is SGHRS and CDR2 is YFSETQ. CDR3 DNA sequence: TGCGCCAGCAGCTTGGGACAACCTTTAGGAACTGAAGCTTTCTTT. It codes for CASSLGQPLGTEAFF.

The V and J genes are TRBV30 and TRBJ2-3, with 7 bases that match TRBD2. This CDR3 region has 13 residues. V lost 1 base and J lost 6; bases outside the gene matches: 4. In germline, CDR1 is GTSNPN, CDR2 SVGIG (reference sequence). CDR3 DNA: TGTGCCTGGAGTGCCCCCGGGAGGGATACGCAGTATTTT. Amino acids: CAWSAPGRDTQYF.

DNA of the CDR3: TGTGCCAGCAGCGTAGGGACAGGGGCCAAAGAGACCCAGTACTTC. Protein product: CASSVGTGAKETQYF. The V and J genes are TRBV9 and TRBJ2-5, with TRBD1 identical over 9 bases. V was clipped by 0 bases and J by 3 bases; unmatched bases: 3. This CDR3 spans 15 amino acids. CDR1 SGDLS and CDR2 YYNGEE come from the germline V gene.

The CDR3 region has the DNA TGTGCCAGCAGCTTATACCGGGGGGCCCGGTGGGAGACCCAGTACTTC. Its translation is CASSLYRGARWETQYF. This chain uses TRBV11-2 with TRBJ2-5; D possibly corresponds to TRBD2 (7 bases). Trimming left V 2 bases short and J 5 bases short, with 18 bases between. This CDR3 comprises 16 residues. Germline CDR1 is SGHAT and CDR2 is FQNNGV.

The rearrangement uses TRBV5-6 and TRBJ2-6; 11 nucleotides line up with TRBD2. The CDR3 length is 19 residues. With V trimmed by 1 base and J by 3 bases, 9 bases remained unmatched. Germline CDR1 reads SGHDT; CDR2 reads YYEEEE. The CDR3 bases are TGTGCCAGCAGCTTGATGGGTAGCGGGAGGGCCCGTGGGGCCAACGTCCTGACTTTC. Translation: CASSLMGSGRARGANVLTF.

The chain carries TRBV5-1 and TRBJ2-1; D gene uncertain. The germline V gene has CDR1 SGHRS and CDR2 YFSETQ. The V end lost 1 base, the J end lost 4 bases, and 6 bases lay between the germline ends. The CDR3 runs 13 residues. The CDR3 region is CASSLTDYNEQFF. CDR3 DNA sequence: TGCGCCAGCAGCTTGACAGATTACAATGAGCAGTTCTTC.

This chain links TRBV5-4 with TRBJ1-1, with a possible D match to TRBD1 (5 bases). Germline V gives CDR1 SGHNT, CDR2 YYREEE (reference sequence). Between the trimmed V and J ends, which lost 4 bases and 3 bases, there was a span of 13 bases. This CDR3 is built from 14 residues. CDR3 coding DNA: TGTGCCAGCAGCCGCCCGGGGGGGGACACTGAAGCTTTCTTT. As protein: CASSRPGGDTEAFF.

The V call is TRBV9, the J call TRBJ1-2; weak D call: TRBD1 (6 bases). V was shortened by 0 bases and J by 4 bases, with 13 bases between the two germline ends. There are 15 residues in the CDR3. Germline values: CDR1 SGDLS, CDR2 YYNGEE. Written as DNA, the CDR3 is TGTGCCAGCAGCGTAGCTTTGGACAGCCTCTATGGCTACACCTTC. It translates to CASSVALDSLYGYTF.